The present entry profiles one T cell receptor (beta chain) with its context. This entry is derived from a study of blood T cell repertoires in COVID-19. Study overall: The United States, Italy and Spain were the sources of the acute and convalescent COVID-19 samples. Nucleic acid was either cDNA or gDNA, and it came from T cells, B-cell-depleted T cells, or PBMCs.

Enrolled during active infection, Seattle patients were then followed longitudinally. Per the original methods: Nucleated cell number was recorded as an estimate derived from reference gene primer amplification. This table comes from immunoSEQ multiplex PCR, and its TCRdb copy is limited to in-frame clones, with some not included. Clonal size and the V and J genes are those of that table, whereas D and trimming came from the DNA. The repertoire consists of about 260,000 clones, with roughly 88% occurring once and the leading ten covering roughly a tenth. The germline CDR1 and CDR2 sequences are MGHRA and YSYEKL. V was cut by 1 base and J by 2 bases, with 8 bases left in between. This CDR3 spans 14 amino acids.

Sequencing input: peripheral blood. The chain is built from TRBV4-1 and TRBJ2-5, with D unresolved. The origin of this receptor is a woman in her sixties or seventies with COVID-19, enrolled during active disease. CDR3 protein: CASSQVAGQETQYF. The CDR3 nucleotides are TGCGCCAGCAGCCAAGTTGCAGGACAAGAGACCCAGTACTTC.